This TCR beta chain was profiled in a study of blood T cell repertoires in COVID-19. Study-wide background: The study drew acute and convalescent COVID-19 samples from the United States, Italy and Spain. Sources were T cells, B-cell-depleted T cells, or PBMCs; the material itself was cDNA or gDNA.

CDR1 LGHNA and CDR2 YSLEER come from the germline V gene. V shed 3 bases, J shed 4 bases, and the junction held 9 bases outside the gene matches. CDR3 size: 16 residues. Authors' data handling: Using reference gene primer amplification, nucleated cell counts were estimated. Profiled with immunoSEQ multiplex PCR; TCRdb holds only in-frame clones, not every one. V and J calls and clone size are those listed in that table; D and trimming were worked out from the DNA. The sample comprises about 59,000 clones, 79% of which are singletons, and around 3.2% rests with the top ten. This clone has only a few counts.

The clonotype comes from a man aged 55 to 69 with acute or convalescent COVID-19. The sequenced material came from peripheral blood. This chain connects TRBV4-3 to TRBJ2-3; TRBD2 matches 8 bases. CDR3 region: CASSHAERESADTQYF. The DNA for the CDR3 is TGCGCCAGCAGCCATGCGGAGCGGGAGTCGGCAGATACGCAGTATTTT.